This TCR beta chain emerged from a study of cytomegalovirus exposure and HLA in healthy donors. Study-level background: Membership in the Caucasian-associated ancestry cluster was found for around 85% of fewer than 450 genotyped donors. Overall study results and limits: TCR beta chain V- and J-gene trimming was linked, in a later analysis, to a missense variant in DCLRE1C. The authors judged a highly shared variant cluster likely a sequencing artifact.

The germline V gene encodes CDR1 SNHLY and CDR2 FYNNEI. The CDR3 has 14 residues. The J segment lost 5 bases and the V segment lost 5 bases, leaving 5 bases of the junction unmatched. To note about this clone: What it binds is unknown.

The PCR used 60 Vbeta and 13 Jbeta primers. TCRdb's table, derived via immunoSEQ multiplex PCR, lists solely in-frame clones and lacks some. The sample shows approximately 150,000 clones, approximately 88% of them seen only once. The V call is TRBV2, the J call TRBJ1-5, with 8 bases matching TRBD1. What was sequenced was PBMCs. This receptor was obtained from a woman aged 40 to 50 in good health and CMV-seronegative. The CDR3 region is CASSPQGADQPQHF. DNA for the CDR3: TGTGCCAGCAGTCCCCAGGGGGCAGATCAGCCCCAGCATTTT.